The 16 T cell receptor beta chains in this list originate from one sample, sequenced in a study of blood T cell repertoires in COVID-19. Measured with immunoSEQ multiplex PCR; TCRdb has only the in-frame clones, and not every one. There are approximately 210,000 clones in the sample; 80% to 90% occur only once, and about 11% lies in the top ten. Source material: peripheral blood. The receptors shown here come from a woman older than 75 with COVID-19, enrolled during active disease.

J is TRBJ2-7 and V is TRBV6-5; possibly TRBD1 for D (5 bases). CDR1 MNHEY and CDR2 SVGAGI come from the germline V gene. V was trimmed by 6 bases and J by 3 bases, leaving 9 bases between them. The CDR3 is 12 residues long. The CDR3 sequence: CASRETVYEQYF. CDR3 DNA: TGTGCCAGCAGGGAGACAGTCTACGAGCAGTACTTC.

This clone was seen a single time. V usage is TRBV19 and J usage is TRBJ1-5, with 11 bases matching TRBD1. The CDR3 consists of 15 residues. CDR1 is LNHDA, CDR2 SQIVND, per germline (reference sequence). Unmatched junction bases numbered 4, after V lost 6 bases and J lost 3 bases. The CDR3 loop reads CASRMDRGPNQPQHF. Here the CDR3 DNA reads TGTGCCAGTAGGATGGACAGGGGGCCCAATCAGCCCCAGCATTTT.

The rearrangement joins TRBV7-9 to TRBJ1-2, with a possible D match to TRBD1 (5 bases). Germline values: CDR1 SEHNR, CDR2 FQNEAQ (reference sequence). V gave up 5 bases and J gave up 7 bases, with 11 bases separating them. The CDR3 runs 12 residues. The CDR3 DNA sequence: TGTGCCAGCAGCCCCGGGGGAGTTGGCTACACCTTC. Protein: CASSPGGVGYTF.

The chain recombines TRBV2 with TRBJ2-5; 8 bases line up with TRBD2. Germline CDR1 and CDR2: SNHLY and FYNNEI. The CDR3 runs 15 residues. With V trimmed by 0 bases and J by 5 bases, 5 bases remained unmatched. CDR3 in amino acids: CASSEALAGGETQYF. The CDR3 DNA follows: TGTGCCAGCAGTGAAGCGCTTGCGGGGGGTGAGACCCAGTACTTC.

This chain connects TRBV4-3 to TRBJ1-2; D remains ambiguous. CDR3 length: 16 residues. The germline gives CDR1 LGHNA, CDR2 YSLEER. The ends were cut back, 0 bases at V and 4 bases at J, with 15 bases in the middle. The CDR3 loop is CASSQDLAGVSYGYTF. The CDR3 DNA follows: TGCGCCAGCAGCCAAGATTTGGCGGGAGTAAGCTATGGCTACACCTTC.

V is TRBV3-1 (or the pseudogene TRBV3-2) and J is TRBJ2-2, with 13 bases fitting TRBD2. From germline, CDR1 is LGHDT and CDR2 YNNKEL (reference sequence). V lost 3 bases and J lost 5; bases outside the gene matches: 3. The CDR3 has 16 amino acids. CDR3 bases: TGTGCCAGCAGCCATCGGACTAGCGGGGGTACCGGGGAGCTGTTTTTT. Amino acids: CASSHRTSGGTGELFF.

CDR3 region: CASSESGGAAYNEQFF. In DNA form, the CDR3 reads TGTGCCAGCAGTGAGTCCGGGGGGGCAGCCTACAATGAGCAGTTCTTC. The genes are TRBV6-1 and TRBJ2-1, with 8 bases lining up with TRBD2. CDR1 and CDR2 from the germline V gene are MNHNS and SASEGT. This CDR3 is built from 16 residues. V was pared by 3 bases and J by 2 bases, with 6 bases of the junction left unmatched.

The chain links TRBV5-1 to TRBJ2-5; D is possibly TRBD2 (5 bases). V dropped 2 bases and J dropped 2 bases, with 13 bases sitting between them. CDR1 SGHRS and CDR2 YFSETQ come from the germline V gene. This CDR3 spans 15 amino acids. The DNA for the CDR3 is TGCGCCAGCAGCTTTAGAGGACTGGGACAAGAGACCCAGTACTTC. This codes for CASSFRGLGQETQYF. Full variable domain (missing parts from reference TRBV5-1 and TRBJ2-5): KAGVTQTPRYLIKTRGQQVTLSCSPISGHRSVSWYQQTPGQGLQFLFEYFSETQRNKGNFPGRFSGRQFSNSRSEMNVSTLELGDSALYLCASSFRGLGQETQYFGPGTRLLVL.

The V and J genes are TRBV28 and TRBJ2-3; 10 bases match TRBD2. There are 14 residues in the CDR3. J gave up 4 bases and V 6 bases, and 4 bases lay outside the gene matches. Germline CDR1 is MDHEN and CDR2 is SYDVKM. In nucleotides, the CDR3 is TGTGCCAGCAGCAGGAGCGGGGGGGCAGATACGCAGTATTTT. This sequence encodes CASSRSGGADTQYF.

V and J are TRBV6-6 and TRBJ1-2, with D uncertain. V dropped 5 bases and J dropped 8 bases, with 12 bases sitting between them. Germline V CDR1 and CDR2: MNHNY, SVGAGI (reference sequence). This CDR3 is 12 amino acids long. The CDR3 protein is CASSDLRGGYTF. CDR3 DNA: TGTGCCAGCAGTGATCTAAGAGGGGGCTACACCTTC.

The chain is built from TRBV6-4 and TRBJ1-1; the D is unclear. There are 14 residues in the CDR3. CDR1 is MRHNA, CDR2 SNTAGT, per germline. Trimming removed 3 bases from V and 0 bases from J, with 8 bases in between. The CDR3, as DNA: TGTGCCAGCAGTGAGTCAGGTTTGAACACTGAAGCTTTCTTT. Protein: CASSESGLNTEAFF.

This clone was picked up one time. This chain links TRBV25-1 with TRBJ1-4; 9 nucleotides align to TRBD1. Trimming took 4 bases from V and 7 from J; bases not matched to a gene: 10. Germline CDR1 is MGHDK and CDR2 is SYGVNS. CDR3 size: 16 residues. CDR3 in DNA: TGTGCCAGCAGTGCCTACCCGGGACAGGGAGGTGAAAAACTGTTTTTT. This codes for CASSAYPGQGGEKLFF. Full variable domain (outside the CDR3, taken from reference TRBV25-1 and TRBJ1-4): EADIYQTPRYLVIGTGKKITLECSQTMGHDKMYWYQQDPGMELHLIHYSYGVNSTEKGDLSSESTVSRIRTEHFPLTLESARPSHTSQYLCASSAYPGQGGEKLFFGSGTQLSVL.

The chain recombines TRBV5-6 with TRBJ1-2, with D uncertain. The CDR3 length is 16 residues. Germline V gene data show CDR1 as SGHDT and CDR2 as YYEEEE. V was cut by 1 base and J by 5 bases, with 18 bases left in between. CDR3 bases: TGTGCCAGCAGCTTGCCTGTGAGGGCCTCTGGGTATGGCTACACCTTC. Encoded protein: CASSLPVRASGYGYTF. Full variable domain (remainder filled in from reference TRBV5-6 and TRBJ1-2): DAGVTQSPTHLIKTRGQQVTLRCSPKSGHDTVSWYQQALGQGPQFIFQYYEEEERQRGNFPDRFSGHQFPNYSSELNVNALLLGDSALYLCASSLPVRASGYGYTFGSGTRLTVV.

CDR3 nucleotides: TGTGCCACCAGGACCGGACAGGGGAGCTCCTATAATTCACCCCTCCACTTT. Its translation is CATRTGQGSSYNSPLHF. The J gene is TRBJ1-6, the V gene TRBV15, with 9 bases fitting TRBD1. Germline V gene sequence: CDR1 LNHNV, CDR2 YYDKDF (reference sequence). CDR3 length: 17 residues. V gave up 6 bases and J gave up 0 bases; unmatched junction bases: 6.

This rearrangement joins TRBV28 to TRBJ1-2; D is ambiguous. The germline gives CDR1 MDHEN, CDR2 SYDVKM. There are 14 residues in the CDR3. Deletions cut 2 bases from V and 7 bases from J, with 14 bases between. The CDR3 DNA sequence: TGTGCCAGCAGTTTAGTCGCAGATTCCCTTGGCTACACCTTC. Protein product: CASSLVADSLGYTF.

V gene TRBV11-2 combines with J gene TRBJ2-5; D is possibly TRBD1 (5 bases). The length of the CDR3 is 15 residues. Germline values: CDR1 SGHAT, CDR2 FQNNGV. The V and J ends lost 1 base and 3 bases respectively, with 12 bases between them. The CDR3 protein is CASSLAGWNEETQYF. The CDR3 nucleotides read TGTGCCAGCAGCTTAGCAGGGTGGAATGAAGAGACCCAGTACTTC.